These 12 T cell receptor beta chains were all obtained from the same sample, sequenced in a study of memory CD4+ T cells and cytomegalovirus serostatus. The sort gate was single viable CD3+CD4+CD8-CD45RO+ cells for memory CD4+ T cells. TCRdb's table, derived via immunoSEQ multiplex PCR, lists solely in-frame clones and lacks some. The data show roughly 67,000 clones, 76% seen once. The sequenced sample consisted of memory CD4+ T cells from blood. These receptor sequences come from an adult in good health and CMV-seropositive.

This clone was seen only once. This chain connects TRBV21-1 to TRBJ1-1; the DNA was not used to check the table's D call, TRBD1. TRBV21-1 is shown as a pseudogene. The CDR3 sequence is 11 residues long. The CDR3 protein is CASSKDGRDKF. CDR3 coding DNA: TGTGCCAGCAGCAAAGATGGACGGGACAAGTTT.

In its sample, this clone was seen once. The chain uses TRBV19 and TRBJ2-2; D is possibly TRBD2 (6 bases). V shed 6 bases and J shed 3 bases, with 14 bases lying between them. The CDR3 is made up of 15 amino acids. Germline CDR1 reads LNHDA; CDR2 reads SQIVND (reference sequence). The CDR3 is CASSQSGLDTGELFF. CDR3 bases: TGTGCCAGTAGCCAATCGGGACTCGACACCGGGGAGCTGTTTTTT.

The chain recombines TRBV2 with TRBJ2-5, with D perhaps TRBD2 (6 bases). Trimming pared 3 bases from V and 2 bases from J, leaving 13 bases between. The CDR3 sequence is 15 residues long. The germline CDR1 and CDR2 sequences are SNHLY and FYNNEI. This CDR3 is CASSDSRGAQETQYF. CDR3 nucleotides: TGTGCCAGCAGTGATTCGCGCGGGGCACAAGAGACCCAGTACTTC.

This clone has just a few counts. The DNA for the CDR3 is TGTGCCATCAGTCAAGCCGGGACTGAAGCTTTCTTT. Amino acids: CAISQAGTEAFF. The rearrangement links TRBV10-3 to TRBJ1-1; D is unclear. The germline V gene has CDR1 ENHRY and CDR2 SYGVKD. There are 12 residues in the CDR3. With 5 bases removed from V and 5 bases from J, the gap between germline ends came to 9 bases.

The CDR3 loop reads CASSLRDRGVAGVHNEQFF. CDR3 in DNA: TGTGCCAGCAGTCTCCGGGACAGGGGAGTAGCGGGAGTTCACAATGAGCAGTTCTTC. J is TRBJ2-1 and V is TRBV28, with D possibly TRBD1 on 10 matching bases. This CDR3 spans 19 amino acids. Trimming left V 5 bases short and J 5 bases short, with 28 bases between. From germline, CDR1 is MDHEN and CDR2 SYDVKM.

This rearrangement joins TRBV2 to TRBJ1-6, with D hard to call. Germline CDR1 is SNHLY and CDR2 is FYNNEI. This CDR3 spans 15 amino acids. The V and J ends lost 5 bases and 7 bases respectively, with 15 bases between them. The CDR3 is CASSWGSLENSPLHF. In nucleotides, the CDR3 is TGTGCCAGCAGTTGGGGAAGTCTTGAGAATTCACCCCTCCACTTT.

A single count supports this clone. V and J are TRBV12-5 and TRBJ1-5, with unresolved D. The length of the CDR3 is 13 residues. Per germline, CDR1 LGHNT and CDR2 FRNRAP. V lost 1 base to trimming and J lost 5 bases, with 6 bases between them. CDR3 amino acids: CASGLDTDQPQHF. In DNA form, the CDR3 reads TGTGCTAGTGGTTTGGACACCGATCAGCCCCAGCATTTT.

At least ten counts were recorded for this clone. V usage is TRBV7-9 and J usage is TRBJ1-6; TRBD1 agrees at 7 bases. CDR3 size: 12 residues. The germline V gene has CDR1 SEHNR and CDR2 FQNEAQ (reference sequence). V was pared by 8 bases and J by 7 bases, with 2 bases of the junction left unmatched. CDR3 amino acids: CASGTANSPLHF. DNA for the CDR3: TGTGCCAGCGGGACAGCCAATTCACCCCTCCACTTT.

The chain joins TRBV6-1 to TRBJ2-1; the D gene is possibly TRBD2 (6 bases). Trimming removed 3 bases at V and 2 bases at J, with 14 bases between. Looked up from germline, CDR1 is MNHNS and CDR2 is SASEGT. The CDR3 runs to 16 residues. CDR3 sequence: CASSEAGTQTYNEQFF. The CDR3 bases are TGTGCCAGCAGTGAGGCCGGGACTCAAACCTACAATGAGCAGTTCTTC.

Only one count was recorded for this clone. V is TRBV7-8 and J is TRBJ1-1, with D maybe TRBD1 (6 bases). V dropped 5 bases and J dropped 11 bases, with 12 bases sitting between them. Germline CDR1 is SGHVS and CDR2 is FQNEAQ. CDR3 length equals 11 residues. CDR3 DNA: TGTGCCAGCAGCGCCCACAGGGATGCTTTCTTT. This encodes CASSAHRDAFF. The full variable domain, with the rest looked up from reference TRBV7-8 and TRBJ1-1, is GAGVSQSPRYKVAKRGQDVALRCDPISGHVSLFWYQQALGQGPEFLTYFQNEAQLDKSGLPSDRFFAERPEGSVSTLKIQRTQQEDSAVYLCASSAHRDAFFGQGTRLTVV.

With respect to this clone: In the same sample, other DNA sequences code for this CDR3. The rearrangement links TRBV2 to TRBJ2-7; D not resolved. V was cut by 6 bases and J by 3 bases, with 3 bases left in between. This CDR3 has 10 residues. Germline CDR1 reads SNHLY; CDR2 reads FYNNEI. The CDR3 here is CASRYYEQYF. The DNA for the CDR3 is TGTGCCAGCAGATACTACGAGCAGTACTTC.

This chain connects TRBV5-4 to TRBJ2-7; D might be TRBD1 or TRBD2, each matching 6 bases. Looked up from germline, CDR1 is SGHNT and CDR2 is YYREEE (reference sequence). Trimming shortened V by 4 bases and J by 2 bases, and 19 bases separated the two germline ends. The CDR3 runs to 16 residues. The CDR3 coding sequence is TGTGCCAGCAGCGGGGGGCAAGGGGCTATCCCCTACGAGCAGTACTTC. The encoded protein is CASSGGQGAIPYEQYF. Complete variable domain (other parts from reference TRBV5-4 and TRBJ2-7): ETGVTQSPTHLIKTRGQQVTLRCSSQSGHNTVSWYQQALGQGPQFIFQYYREEENGRGNFPPRFSGLQFPNYSSELNVNALELDDSALYLCASSGGQGAIPYEQYFGPGTRLTVT.